This T cell receptor (beta chain) was captured in a study of human T cells and chemical hapten exposure. This clonotype was detected a few times. V was clipped by 7 bases and J by 5 bases, with 13 bases between them. CDR3 length: 13 residues. Germline CDR1 and CDR2: LNHDA and SQIVND (reference sequence). Each cDNA molecule in the library carried unique molecular identifiers. TCRdb itself ran the RACE reads through MiXCR, one entry per CDR3 protein. Found here are roughly 380,000 distinct CDR3 sequences, approximately 5.1% of them singletons; the top ten hold 2.5% to 3%. As for time point: pre-sensitization, week 0. Sample treatment: therapeutic diphenylcyclopropenone sensitization with weekly scalp DPC. Patch tests were applied only after blood draws.

The sample here was whole blood, taken in connection with sensitization to the hapten diphenylcyclopropenone (DPC). The rearrangement uses TRBV19 and TRBJ2-3; D unresolved. This receptor was identified in a woman in her forties or fifties with alopecia areata. Some clones in this sample may be carry-over from other donors' samples. The CDR3 DNA reads TGTGCCAGTATGGCAAGGTCCGGAGATACGCAGTATTTT. This codes for CASMARSGDTQYF.